This T cell receptor (beta chain) was documented in a study of T cell repertoires in cytomegalovirus infection (dated by TCRdb to the late 2010s). Background on the whole study: Alongside well-studied HLA-B-restricted epitopes, the peptide stimulations were aimed at recently identified HLA-C-restricted CMV epitopes, whose presentation resists viral immunomodulation. Because public TCR beta signatures pointed to carriage of CMV infection together with the matching HLA type, the HLA type of each donor mattered for the analysis. Summary of the overall study and its limitations: Cumulative frequency of public TCR beta family members discriminated carriers of CMV infection plus the relevant HLA type in this cohort and an independent approximately 350-donor cohort. The ex vivo response was dominated by HLA-C-restricted CMV-specific TCR beta clonotypes, which also provided the single most frequent clonotype in two of eight donors.

Sequenced on an Illumina HiSeq 1500. TCRdb's own reprocessing of the public reads used fastp at Q25 and MiXCR and kept productive beta chains. Each CDR3 protein gets just one entry, which takes the most common genes and DNA from the rows behind it. The sample profile shows about 830,000 distinct CDR3 sequences; around a third of them were found once. The biggest ten clones account for roughly 12% of the sample. The treatment or condition label here, explained by the study, means: in vitro stimulation with specific CMV peptide epitopes to enrich CMV-specific T cells. Regarding this clonotype: Its cognate antigen has yet to be identified. Base qualities are missing; no much larger clone stands one base away.

This clonotype originated in a human donor in good health (CMV status not recorded). Some clones in this sample may be carry-over from other donors' samples. The sequenced sample was cultured CD8+ T cells from PBMCs, obtained from culture after CMV antigen stimulation.

CDR3 sequence: CATSRPGLAEQETQYF. The base sequence is TGTGCCACCAGCAGACCGGGACTAGCGGAGCAAGAGACCCAGTACTTC. Recombination connected TRBV15 to TRBJ2-5; 11 bases in the junction line up with TRBD2. From the cysteine up to the phenylalanine, the CDR3 has a length of 16 residues. The kept DNA is CDR3 alone, 48 bases in frame from the first base. The germline V end is reduced by 2 bases and the J end by 2 bases; junction bases left unmatched: 4. For CDR1 and CDR2, the germline V gene (reference sequence) lists LNHNV and YYDKDF.